A single sample is the source of the 28 T cell receptor beta chains below, sequenced in a study of blood T cells in healthy people across ages. The second PCR ran 7 to 11 cycles with a sample-barcoded 5' primer and J-beta primers. TCRdb used MiXCR to reprocess the 5' RACE reads, holding one entry per CDR3 protein. The sample carries 780,000 or so distinct CDR3 sequences, more than 55% recorded once. The sample consisted of blood. These TCRs come from a man aged 40-49 years in good health.

V usage is TRBV11-2 and J usage is TRBJ2-6; D remains ambiguous. V lost 3 bases and J lost 0, with 21 bases in between. The CDR3 consists of 20 residues. The V gene's germline CDR1 is SGHAT and CDR2 FQNNGV. Written as DNA, the CDR3 is TGTGCCAGCAGCTTCAGTTCTTTTGCAGTCCTTCTCTCTGGGGCCAACGTCCTGACTTTC. This translates into CASSFSSFAVLLSGANVLTF.

Notes on this clonotype: An end of the junction differs from the germline gene, which may be a read error. The chain has TRBV6-4 and TRBJ2-3; D remains unclear. CDR3 length equals 14 residues. CDR1 and CDR2 from the germline V gene are MRHNA and SNTAGT. Written as DNA, the CDR3 is TGTGCCAGCAGTGACGGCGGCGGCACAGATACGCGGTATTTT. Amino acid sequence: CASSDGGGTDTRYF.

The V call is TRBV20-1, the J call TRBJ2-1, with 7 bases that match TRBD2. Germline loops: CDR1 DFQATT, CDR2 SNEGSKA (reference sequence). The J segment lost 7 bases and the V segment lost 5 bases, leaving 14 bases of the junction unmatched. This CDR3 is 15 amino acids long. In DNA form, the CDR3 reads TGCAGTGCTCTCCTCGGGGGGATGGGCTGGAATGAGCAGTTCTTC. Residues: CSALLGGMGWNEQFF.

This clonotype was counted only a few times. The chain has TRBV7-2 and TRBJ2-3; TRBD1 matches 9 bases. The CDR3 consists of 14 residues. The germline V gene has CDR1 SGHTA and CDR2 FQGNSA. V lost 4 bases to trimming and J lost 5 bases; unmatched junction nucleotides: 4. The CDR3 region is CASSSGQGRDTQYF. DNA for the CDR3: TGTGCCAGCAGCTCGGGACAGGGAAGAGATACGCAGTATTTT.

This sequence joins TRBV20-1 and TRBJ2-5, with D possibly TRBD2 on 7 matching bases. The V and J ends lost 1 base and 1 base respectively, with 13 bases between them. The CDR3 consists of 15 residues. Germline V gene data show CDR1 as DFQATT and CDR2 as SNEGSKA (reference sequence). The CDR3 nucleotides are TGCAGTGCTAGAGTTGGCGGGGGCAGCCAAGAGACCCAGTACTTC. Translating it yields CSARVGGGSQETQYF.

The V gene is TRBV28, the J gene TRBJ2-7; D is ambiguous. The V end lost 6 bases, the J end lost 1 base, and 13 bases lay between the germline ends. The length of the CDR3 is 14 residues. Germline loops: CDR1 MDHEN, CDR2 SYDVKM. CDR3 coding DNA: TGTGCCAGCAGCCCTATTCATTTGTCCTACGAGCAGTACTTC. Encoded protein: CASSPIHLSYEQYF.

V and J are TRBV4-2 and TRBJ2-5, with D possibly matching TRBD2 (6 bases). TRBJ2-7 matches the DNA end more closely, so the J call is doubtful. The CDR3 totals 15 residues. From germline, CDR1 is LGHNA and CDR2 YNFKEQ. The CDR3 nucleotides are TGTGCCAGCAGCCAAGGACTAGAAGGGAGATACGAGCAGTACTTC. As protein: CASSQGLEGRYEQYF.

This clonotype appeared a single time. The genes are TRBV20-1 and TRBJ2-7; D might be TRBD1 (6 bases). Per the germline V gene, CDR1 is DFQATT and CDR2 is SNEGSKA (reference sequence). V lost 4 bases, J lost 5 bases, and 12 bases lay in between. The CDR3 is 12 amino acids. The CDR3 protein is CSATGQYDEQYF. The CDR3 DNA reads as TGCAGTGCTACCGGACAGTACGACGAGCAGTACTTC.

The chain is built from TRBV20-1 and TRBJ1-2, with D possibly TRBD1 on 5 matching bases. The CDR3 has 15 residues. The V and J ends lost 3 bases and 2 bases respectively, with 16 bases between them. Per the germline V gene, CDR1 is DFQATT and CDR2 is SNEGSKA (reference sequence). This CDR3 reads CSASSGDRLNYGYTF. CDR3 nucleotide sequence: TGCAGTGCTAGTTCCGGGGACCGGCTGAACTATGGCTACACCTTC.

CDR3 amino acids: CATSEPTAGQPQHF. CDR3 coding DNA: TGTGCCACCAGTGAACCGACAGCAGGTCAGCCCCAGCATTTT. V is TRBV24-1 and J is TRBJ1-5, with D perhaps matching TRBD1 (5 bases). This CDR3 is built from 14 residues. The V end lost 4 bases, the J end lost 6 bases, and 12 bases lay between the germline ends. Germline V gives CDR1 KGHDR, CDR2 SFDVKD.

This clonotype showed up just a few times. J is TRBJ2-1 and V is TRBV29-1; 7 bases align to TRBD1. Germline lookup yields CDR1 SQVTM and CDR2 ANQGSEA. The ends lost 2 bases at V and 1 base at J; junction bases unmatched: 5. This CDR3 region has 15 residues. The CDR3 region is CSVERGTASYNEQFF. In DNA form, the CDR3 reads TGCAGCGTTGAAAGGGGGACAGCTTCCTACAATGAGCAGTTCTTC.

The chain carries TRBV12-3 or TRBV12-4 and TRBJ2-2; D perhaps matches TRBD1 (5 bases). Trimming removed 1 base at V and 5 bases at J, with 5 bases between. CDR3 length: 13 amino acids. This CDR3 reads CASSLGQTGELFF. For the CDR3, the DNA is TGTGCCAGCAGTTTAGGACAGACCGGGGAGCTGTTTTTT.

The V call is TRBV20-1, the J call TRBJ2-7; 7 bases line up with TRBD2. This CDR3 is 14 amino acids long. The junction had 6 bases not matched to a gene; V was cut back by 0 bases and J by 4 bases. Germline V gives CDR1 DFQATT, CDR2 SNEGSKA (reference sequence). The CDR3 spells CSARDLAGVYEQYF. In nucleotides, the CDR3 is TGCAGTGCTAGAGATCTGGCGGGAGTGTACGAGCAGTACTTC.

J is TRBJ2-3 and V is TRBV6-5; 10 nucleotides line up with TRBD1. CDR3 size: 16 residues. Germline CDR1 reads MNHEY; CDR2 reads SVGAGI. V was clipped by 8 bases and J by 5 bases; unmatched bases: 13. CDR3 in DNA: TGTGCCAGCTGCCCGGGACAGGGGATCGGGGTAGATACGCAGTATTTT. Protein product: CASCPGQGIGVDTQYF.

This chain uses TRBV24-1 with TRBJ2-3; 7 bases align to TRBD1. The J segment lost 12 bases and the V segment lost 5 bases, leaving 10 bases of the junction unmatched. Germline V gene sequence: CDR1 KGHDR, CDR2 SFDVKD. This CDR3 region has 13 residues. CDR3 sequence (DNA): TGTGCCACCAGTGTGAGTCGGGACAGTCCTCAGTATTTT. Amino acids: CATSVSRDSPQYF.

The chain is built from TRBV30 and TRBJ1-2; D is ambiguous. The CDR3 totals 11 residues. Germline V gene lookup returns CDR1 GTSNPN and CDR2 SVGIG (reference sequence). V was cut by 8 bases and J by 4 bases, with 11 bases left in between. The CDR3 sequence is CARQAVYGYTF. In nucleotides, the CDR3 is TGTGCCCGCCAGGCGGTCTATGGCTACACCTTC.

The CDR3 bases are TGTGCCAGCAGTACGAGGCGGGGGTACACAGATACGCAGTATTTT. This translates into CASSTRRGYTDTQYF. The chain joins TRBV7-2 to TRBJ2-3; 7 nucleotides agree with TRBD2. CDR1 and CDR2 from the germline V gene are SGHTA and FQGNSA. The junction had 8 bases not matched to a gene; V was cut back by 6 bases and J by 2 bases. This CDR3 is 15 amino acids long.

There are a few counts of this clonotype. This rearrangement joins TRBV5-8 to TRBJ1-1; no reliable D call. CDR1 SGHTS and CDR2 YDEGEE come from the germline V gene. Deletions cut 7 bases from V and 5 bases from J, with 9 bases between. This CDR3 comprises 11 residues. This chain's CDR3 is CASRRVTEAFF. The DNA of the CDR3 is TGTGCCAGCCGTCGGGTTACTGAAGCTTTCTTT.

V usage is TRBV7-3 and J usage is TRBJ2-5, with D possibly matching TRBD1 (6 bases). Per the germline V gene, CDR1 is SGHTA and CDR2 is FQGTGA. The CDR3 sequence is 15 residues long. Trimming removed 3 bases from V and 2 bases from J, with 13 bases in between. Written as DNA, the CDR3 is TGTGCCAGCAGCTTGATAGTCGGACAGCAAGAGACCCAGTACTTC. This gives the protein CASSLIVGQQETQYF.

This clonotype has more than one count but fewer than ten. The chain recombines TRBV7-2 with TRBJ2-1; D remains unclear. V was clipped by 5 bases and J by 1 base, with 21 bases between them. CDR3 length: 18 amino acids. The germline V gene has CDR1 SGHTA and CDR2 FQGNSA. CDR3 nucleotide sequence: TGTGCCAGCAGCCCACATCGTCCTGTCGCCGGTTCCTACAATGAGCAGTTCTTC. This sequence encodes CASSPHRPVAGSYNEQFF.

The CDR3 is CASSEERATSYGYTF. The CDR3 DNA is TGTGCCAGCAGTGAAGAGAGGGCAACTAGCTATGGCTACACCTTC. This chain joins TRBV2 and TRBJ1-2; D ambiguous. Germline loops: CDR1 SNHLY, CDR2 FYNNEI. The CDR3 is 15 residues long. With 1 base removed from V and 4 bases from J, the gap between germline ends came to 13 bases. The whole variable domain, filled in from reference TRBV2 and TRBJ1-2, reads EPEVTQTPSHQVTQMGQEVILRCVPISNHLYFYWYRQILGQKVEFLVSFYNNEISEKSEIFDDQFSVERPDGSNFTLKIRSTKLEDSAMYFCASSEERATSYGYTFGSGTRLTVV.

The rearrangement joins TRBV11-3 to TRBJ2-5, with D possibly TRBD2 on 5 matching bases. CDR3 length: 13 amino acids. Germline lookup yields CDR1 SGHNT and CDR2 YENEEA. The V gene lost 5 bases and the J gene lost 5 bases, with 12 bases spanning the gap. The CDR3 nucleotides are TGTGCCAGCAGCCGCTCTAGCCCTGAGACCCAGTACTTC. Translation gives CASSRSSPETQYF.

This clonotype was observed a few times. The chain has TRBV7-2 and TRBJ2-7; D is ambiguous. V gave up 6 bases and J gave up 5 bases, with 17 bases separating them. There are 14 residues in the CDR3. Germline values: CDR1 SGHTA, CDR2 FQGNSA. The CDR3 protein is CASRFLGSVNEQYF. The CDR3 DNA is TGTGCCAGCAGATTCCTAGGGTCCGTGAACGAGCAGTACTTC.

This clonotype came up once. The chain recombines TRBV7-6 with TRBJ1-1, with D possibly matching TRBD1 (5 bases). Germline V gene sequence: CDR1 SGHVS, CDR2 FNYEAQ. This CDR3 is built from 16 residues. V was cut by 4 bases and J by 1 base, with 16 bases left in between. The CDR3 sequence is CASSSLSGLGNTEAFF. The CDR3 DNA follows: TGTGCCAGCAGCTCCCTATCGGGGCTGGGGAACACTGAAGCTTTCTTT. The full variable domain, in which reference TRBV7-6 and TRBJ1-1 provide the parts outside the CDR3, is GAGVSQSPRYKVTKRGQDVALRCDPISGHVSLYWYRQALGQGPEFLTYFNYEAQQDKSGLPNDRFSAERPEGSISTLTIQRTEQRDSAMYRCASSSLSGLGNTEAFFGQGTRLTVV.

This clonotype was seen once. This sequence joins TRBV6-5 and TRBJ2-2; possibly TRBD1 for D (6 bases). Per germline, CDR1 MNHEY and CDR2 SVGAGI. Between the trimmed V and J ends, which lost 3 bases and 6 bases, there was a span of 14 bases. CDR3 length equals 15 residues. In DNA form, the CDR3 reads TGTGCCAGCAGTTATCAGGGGCTAGGGTCCGGGGAGCTGTTTTTT. It codes for CASSYQGLGSGELFF.

This clonotype appeared a single time. V usage is TRBV7-2 and J usage is TRBJ2-5, with a possible D match to TRBD2 (5 bases). V was shortened by 1 base and J by 4 bases, with 10 bases between the two germline ends. This CDR3 contains 14 residues. The germline V gene encodes CDR1 SGHTA and CDR2 FQGNSA. The CDR3 nucleotides are TGTGCCAGCAGCTTAGAGGACTTCGGAGAGACCCAGTACTTC. It translates to CASSLEDFGETQYF. The variable domain in full, with the rest retrieved from reference TRBV7-2 and TRBJ2-5, is GAGVSQSPSNKVTEKGKDVELRCDPISGHTALYWYRQSLGQGLEFLIYFQGNSAPDKSGLPSDRFSAERTGGSVSTLTIQRTQQEDSAVYLCASSLEDFGETQYFGPGTRLLVL.

The CDR3 is CSALRDLTDTQYF. The CDR3 nucleotides read TGCAGTGCCCTACGTGACCTCACAGATACGCAGTATTTT. The V gene is TRBV20-1, the J gene TRBJ2-3; D unclear. CDR1 and CDR2 (germline): DFQATT, SNEGSKA (reference sequence). The CDR3 extends over 13 amino acids. V was pared by 6 bases and J by 2 bases, with 12 bases between.

The genes are TRBV4-1 and TRBJ1-3; possibly TRBD1 for D (5 bases). The CDR3 covers 16 residues. Germline V gene sequence: CDR1 MGHRA, CDR2 YSYEKL. V dropped 0 bases and J dropped 4 bases, with 13 bases sitting between them. In DNA, the CDR3 is TGCGCCAGCAGCCAAGATGGGACCTGGAGGGGAAACACCATATATTTT. Its translation: CASSQDGTWRGNTIYF.